The 14 T cell receptor beta chains below were found in one sample sequenced in a study of blood T cells in healthy people across ages. A sample-barcoded 5' primer and a J-beta primer mix were used in a second PCR of about 7 to 11 cycles. TCRdb ran MiXCR on the 5' RACE reads and lists one entry per CDR3 protein. The table has 450,000 to 700,000 distinct CDR3 sequences, 27% seen once; the top ten hold 15% to 20%. The sequencing input was blood. These receptors were taken from a woman between 70 and 85 years old in good health.

The chain's CDR3 is CAISETDRDYGYTF. DNA of the CDR3: TGTGCCATCAGTGAAACGGACAGGGACTATGGCTACACCTTC. The gene calls are TRBV10-3 and TRBJ1-2, with 8 bases lining up with TRBD1. The CDR3 has 14 amino acids. V lost 3 bases and J lost 3; bases outside the gene matches: 3. The germline V gene has CDR1 ENHRY and CDR2 SYGVKD.

The rearrangement uses TRBV5-4 and TRBJ1-4; D is ambiguous. Trimming shortened V by 1 base and J by 5 bases, and 9 bases separated the two germline ends. The CDR3 loop spans 14 amino acids. Germline CDR1 and CDR2: SGHNT and YYREEE (reference sequence). CDR3 DNA: TGTGCCAGCAGCTTGAGGGCTGAAAATGAAAAACTGTTTTTT. This gives the protein CASSLRAENEKLFF.

This chain joins TRBV3-1 and TRBJ2-5; D might be TRBD2 (6 bases). V was clipped by 5 bases and J by 4 bases, with 17 bases between them. Germline V gene sequence: CDR1 LGHDT, CDR2 YNNKEL (reference sequence). The CDR3 sequence is 15 residues long. In DNA, the CDR3 is TGTGCCAGCAGCTCCCTTTTTAGACTAGGAGAGACCCAGTACTTC. Amino acids: CASSSLFRLGETQYF.

Turning to this clonotype: Here the CDR3 omits its conserved ending phenylalanine or tryptophan, so a read error is the likely source. V gene TRBV11-3 combines with J gene TRBJ2-5, with 7 bases fitting TRBD1. V lost 4 bases and J lost 5; bases outside the gene matches: 7. CDR3 length: 14 amino acids. The germline V gene has CDR1 SGHNT and CDR2 YENEEA. CDR3 residues: CASSSPRQGETQYI. The CDR3 coding sequence is TGTGCCAGCAGCTCCCCCCGACAGGGCGAGACCCAGTACATC.

This clonotype showed up just a few times. The gene calls are TRBV20-1 and TRBJ1-4, with TRBD1 matching over 8 bases. The germline V gene encodes CDR1 DFQATT and CDR2 SNEGSKA (reference sequence). Losses at the gene ends were 0 bases for V and 7 bases for J; bases not matched to a gene: 7. The CDR3 has 15 amino acids. The CDR3 region is CSARDRTGTGEKLFF. The CDR3 DNA follows: TGCAGTGCTAGAGATCGGACAGGGACTGGTGAAAAACTGTTTTTT.

The chain uses TRBV27 and TRBJ2-1; D might be TRBD1 or TRBD2, each matching 6 bases. The CDR3 covers 14 residues. Germline lookup yields CDR1 MNHEY and CDR2 SMNVEV (reference sequence). V lost 2 bases, J lost 6 bases, and 11 bases lay in between. CDR3 nucleotides: TGTGCCAGCAGTTTACGAGGGGGGCCCAATGAGCAGTTCTTC. Amino acids: CASSLRGGPNEQFF.

The CDR3 reads CSVVAHPHQGKNTEAFF. The CDR3 DNA follows: TGCAGCGTTGTCGCCCACCCCCACCAGGGGAAGAACACTGAAGCTTTCTTT. The chain uses TRBV29-1 and TRBJ1-1, with D possibly TRBD1 on 6 matching bases. The CDR3 is 17 residues long. The V gene lost 4 bases and the J gene lost 1 base, with 22 bases spanning the gap. Germline V CDR1 and CDR2: SQVTM, ANQGSEA.

The V gene is TRBV20-1, the J gene TRBJ2-5, with TRBD2 matching over 7 bases. The CDR3 contains 15 residues. The germline gives CDR1 DFQATT, CDR2 SNEGSKA (reference sequence). V was pared by 2 bases and J by 4 bases, with 10 bases of the junction left unmatched. CDR3 in amino acids: CSARRLLSGGETQYF. For the CDR3, the DNA is TGCAGTGCTAGACGATTGTTATCGGGAGGAGAGACCCAGTACTTC.

The chain links TRBV5-1 to TRBJ2-4; TRBD1 matches 9 bases. The V and J ends lost 6 bases and 3 bases, in that order; junction bases with no gene match: 4. CDR3 size: 14 residues. CDR1 is SGHRS, CDR2 YFSETQ, per germline. The CDR3 sequence is CASMRTGDKNIQYF. The CDR3 nucleotides read TGCGCCAGCATGCGGACAGGGGACAAAAACATTCAGTACTTC.

This clonotype was detected only a few times. This sequence joins TRBV11-2 and TRBJ2-3; 8 bases align to TRBD2. Germline V gene sequence: CDR1 SGHAT, CDR2 FQNNGV. CDR3 length: 14 residues. V lost 5 bases and J lost 5; bases outside the gene matches: 6. In DNA, the CDR3 is TGTGCCAGCAGCCCCGGGGGGGCCGTAGATACGCAGTATTTT. Protein: CASSPGGAVDTQYF.

The rearrangement uses TRBV5-1 and TRBJ2-3, with unresolved D. The CDR3 sequence is 13 residues long. Deletions cut 4 bases from V and 1 base from J, with 7 bases between. Germline assignment: CDR1 SGHRS and CDR2 YFSETQ. DNA for the CDR3: TGCGCCAGCAGCGCTGGACGCACAGATACGCAGTATTTT. Encoded protein: CASSAGRTDTQYF.

This clonotype was seen only a few times. CDR3 sequence (DNA): TGTGCCAGCAGAAGGGGAAGTCAGGGCTACACCTTC. This translates into CASRRGSQGYTF. The rearrangement uses TRBV6-5 and TRBJ1-2; the D gene is possibly TRBD1 (5 bases). V was clipped by 6 bases and J by 8 bases, with 13 bases between them. CDR3 length: 12 residues. CDR1 and CDR2 from the germline V gene are MNHEY and SVGAGI.

The rearrangement joins TRBV11-2 to TRBJ2-5; no clear D gene. The CDR3 totals 14 residues. The V and J ends lost 5 bases and 5 bases respectively, with 15 bases between them. Germline V lookup: CDR1 SGHAT, CDR2 FQNNGV. The CDR3 spells CASSPGVKGETQYF. CDR3 coding DNA: TGTGCCAGCAGCCCCGGTGTGAAAGGGGAGACCCAGTACTTC.

In this sample, this clonotype turned up a few times. The chain carries TRBV29-1 and TRBJ2-3; 9 positions match TRBD1. Trimming at V came to 6 bases and at J to 1 base, leaving 2 bases not matched to a gene. CDR3 length: 13 residues. Germline V lookup: CDR1 SQVTM, CDR2 ANQGSEA. For the CDR3, the DNA is TGCAGCGTGCGGACAGGGGGCACAGATACGCAGTATTTT. This codes for CSVRTGGTDTQYF.